Below, 15 T cell receptor beta chains from the same sample are listed, as sequenced in a study of esophageal squamous cell carcinoma under preoperative chemotherapy. The sample's time point: after preoperative PTX-NDP chemotherapy. TCRdb re-analysed the PCR reads in MiXCR, keeping a single row per CDR3 protein. Altogether some 18,000 distinct CDR3 sequences are present, around 42% being singletons, with the ten largest covering approximately 28%. Sample collection was performed from a patient given preoperative chemotherapy. The receptor set was obtained from a human donor with esophageal squamous cell carcinoma. The donor label of this sample is uncertain.

V gene TRBV5-6 combines with J gene TRBJ2-1; weak D call: TRBD1 (6 bases). CDR1 is SGHDT, CDR2 YYEEEE, per germline. The CDR3 contains 13 residues. The ends were cut back, 5 bases at V and 10 bases at J, with 16 bases in the middle. This CDR3 is CASSVQQGSEQFF. The CDR3, as DNA: TGTGCCAGCAGTGTCCAGCAGGGGAGCGAGCAGTTCTTC.

The V call is TRBV12-3 or TRBV12-4, the J call TRBJ2-2, with TRBD1 matching 8 bases. V trimming: 5 bases; J trimming: 5 bases; junction bases outside the gene matches: 7. The CDR3 sequence is 15 residues long. The DNA for the CDR3 is TGTGCCAGCAGTCCCGGACAGGGTTGGACCGGGGAGCTGTTTTTT. Its translation is CASSPGQGWTGELFF.

The chain couples TRBV12-3 or TRBV12-4 to TRBJ2-5; the D call may be TRBD1 or TRBD2 (6 bases each). The V gene lost 7 bases and the J gene lost 1 base, with 13 bases spanning the gap. The CDR3 sequence is 14 residues long. The CDR3 bases are TGTGCCAGCACCCTGTGGGGGGCCCAAGAGACCCAGTACTTC. This codes for CASTLWGAQETQYF.

About this clonotype: Lacking the conserved final phenylalanine or tryptophan, this CDR3 likely reflects a read error. It is unclear where the CDR3 begins or ends on the DNA, so no DNA is shown, and the CDR3 is as TCRdb lists it. The CDR3 sequence is CASSLGIGQ. V usage is TRBV7-2 and J usage is TRBJ2-6; the D call TRBD2 from the table was never checked on the DNA. Germline V gene lookup returns CDR1 SGHTA and CDR2 FQGNSA. The CDR3 is 9 residues long, counting both termini.

About this clonotype: Since a much larger clone is just one base distant, this may be a read error. The V call is TRBV11-3, the J call TRBJ2-1; 9 bases are shared with TRBD2. The length of the CDR3 is 15 residues. Germline CDR1 reads SGHNT; CDR2 reads YENEEA. Here the CDR3 DNA reads TGTACCAGCAGCTCGTTTATAGCGGGAGTCAATGAGCAGTTCTTC. Its translation is CTSSSFIAGVNEQFF. The full variable domain, in which reference TRBV11-3 and TRBJ2-1 provide the parts outside the CDR3, is EAGVVQSPRYKIIEKKQPVAFWCNPISGHNTLYWYLQNLGQGPELLIRYENEEAVDDSQLPKDRFSAERLKGVDSTLKIQPAELGDSAVYLCTSSSFIAGVNEQFFGPGTRLTVL.

J is TRBJ2-7 and V is TRBV6-1, with D hard to call. Trimming left V 2 bases short and J 6 bases short, with 8 bases between. The CDR3 extends over 12 amino acids. Germline V gene sequence: CDR1 MNHNS, CDR2 SASEGT. The CDR3 sequence: CASSETWAEQYF. DNA for the CDR3: TGTGCCAGCAGTGAAACGTGGGCCGAGCAGTACTTC.

About this clonotype: Likely a read error: the CDR3 ends without its conserved phenylalanine or tryptophan. It is unclear where the CDR3 begins or ends on the DNA, so no DNA is shown, and the CDR3 is as TCRdb lists it. The V and J genes are TRBV29-1 and TRBJ2-7; TRBD2 is the table's D call and was not checked against the DNA. Germline V gene lookup returns CDR1 SQVTM and CDR2 ANQGSEA. The CDR3 is 20 amino acids in total, end residues counted. CDR3 protein: CSLELLGSSYPPILASQVAG.

The sample holds many counts of this clonotype. The chain joins TRBV28 to TRBJ2-7, with TRBD2 identical over 7 bases. Germline V gives CDR1 MDHEN, CDR2 SYDVKM. V was clipped by 3 bases and J by 3 bases; unmatched bases: 2. This CDR3 has 13 residues. The CDR3 loop reads CASSFGGFYEQYF. The CDR3 DNA reads TGTGCCAGCAGTTTCGGGGGGTTCTACGAGCAGTACTTC. The complete variable domain, with remaining parts taken from reference TRBV28 and TRBJ2-7, reads DVKVTQSSRYLVKRTGEKVFLECVQDMDHENMFWYRQDPGLGLRLIYFSYDVKMKEKGDIPEGYSVSREKKERFSLILESASTNQTSMYLCASSFGGFYEQYFGPGTRLTVT.

This clonotype was seen only a few times. This rearrangement joins TRBV6-1 to TRBJ2-5, with 11 nucleotides matching TRBD2. V was pared by 8 bases and J by 1 base, with 6 bases of the junction left unmatched. The CDR3 has 15 residues. Per the germline V gene, CDR1 is MNHNS and CDR2 is SASEGT. The chain's CDR3 is CASLRLAGTQETQYF. The DNA of the CDR3 is TGTGCCAGCCTCAGACTAGCGGGAACCCAAGAGACCCAGTACTTC.

A note on this clonotype: At one end the junction does not follow the germline gene, possibly because of a read error. The CDR3 DNA is TGTGCCAGCAGTCCGGAGGCTGGGGGCACAGGGGAGCAGTTTTTT. It specifies CASSPEAGGTGEQFF. This rearrangement joins TRBV12-3 or TRBV12-4 to TRBJ2-2; 7 positions match TRBD1. The CDR3 is made up of 15 amino acids.

This sequence joins TRBV7-8 and TRBJ2-6; 9 bases match TRBD1. After removal of 5 bases from V and 0 bases from J, the junction contained 8 bases not matched to a gene. There are 18 residues in the CDR3. Germline lookup yields CDR1 SGHVS and CDR2 FQNEAQ. The CDR3 sequence: CASSPRTGVASGANVLTF. The CDR3, as DNA: TGTGCCAGCAGCCCTCGGACAGGGGTTGCCTCTGGGGCCAACGTCCTGACTTTC.

This clonotype was picked up many times. The genes are TRBV7-2 and TRBJ2-5; perhaps TRBD2 as D (6 bases). With 3 bases removed from V and 1 base from J, the gap between germline ends came to 6 bases. The CDR3 consists of 13 residues. Germline CDR1 SGHTA, CDR2 FQGNSA. CDR3 protein: CASSLGGQETQYF. In DNA form, the CDR3 reads TGTGCCAGCAGCTTGGGGGGCCAAGAGACCCAGTACTTC. The variable domain in full, completed from reference TRBV7-2 and TRBJ2-5, reads GAGVSQSPSNKVTEKGKDVELRCDPISGHTALYWYRQSLGQGLEFLIYFQGNSAPDKSGLPSDRFSAERTGGSVSTLTIQRTQQEDSAVYLCASSLGGQETQYFGPGTRLLVL.

The chain is built from TRBV27 and TRBJ2-3, with 10 bases identical to TRBD2. Germline lookup yields CDR1 MNHEY and CDR2 SMNVEV (reference sequence). The CDR3 has 16 amino acids. The junction had 12 bases not matched to a gene; V was cut back by 8 bases and J by 4 bases. Written as DNA, the CDR3 is TGTGCCAGCGGGGTCAGCGGGGGGGGGAAGTCAGATACGCAGTATTTT. Its protein is CASGVSGGGKSDTQYF.

The CDR3 sequence: CASSSSPGSREQYF. As DNA, the CDR3 is TGTGCCAGCAGTTCTTCCCCAGGCTCTCGTGAGCAGTACTTC. This chain links TRBV27 with TRBJ2-3; the D is unclear. The DNA matches TRBJ2-7 better at its end, which makes the J call doubtful. The CDR3 is 14 residues long. CDR1 is MNHEY, CDR2 SMNVEV, per germline (reference sequence).

This clonotype occurred a few times. This could be a read error, since a much larger clone is one nucleotide away. The rearrangement joins TRBV27 to TRBJ2-1; TRBD1 matches 9 bases. V shed 6 bases and J 10 bases; nucleotides not matched to a gene: 7. This CDR3 region has 13 residues. CDR1 and CDR2 (germline): MNHEY, SMNVEV (reference sequence). The CDR3 loop is CASSTGGGYEQFF. The CDR3 coding sequence is TGTGCCAGCAGCACAGGGGGCGGCTACGAGCAGTTCTTC.